This is a list of T cell receptor beta chains from one sample in a study of blood T cell repertoires in COVID-19. Assay used: immunoSEQ multiplex PCR; TCRdb lists only in-frame clones, some missing. Here the sample spans about 250,000 clones, approximately 83% being singletons. Sample: peripheral blood. The receptors originated from an elderly man with acute or convalescent COVID-19. The CDR3 runs from the conserved cysteine through the conserved F or W. Fields, in order: clone size, V gene, J gene, D gene, CDR3 DNA, CDR3 protein. The D gene is left open where the match is weak. Size tells how often a clone was seen (once, few, many) or the class of an expanded clone, and some rows leave it out.

>NA|TRBV18|TRBJ2-3|TRBD2
TGTGCCAGCTCACCAGAGCGGGAGGGCCTGGATACGCAGTATTTT
CASSPEREGLDTQYF
>NA|TRBV6-4|TRBJ2-3|NA
TGTGCCACCGCCGGAGGAGATACGCAGTATTTT
CATAGGDTQYF
>NA|TRBV24-1|TRBJ2-2|NA
TGTGCCACTCAGGGGGCGGGGAGGGAGAACACCGGGGAGCTGTTTTTT
CATQGAGRENTGELFF
>NA|TRBV3-1/TRBV3-2|TRBJ1-6|TRBD1
TGTGCCAGCAGCTGGGACAGCAATAATTCACCCCTCCACTTT
CASSWDSNNSPLHF
>once|TRBV9|TRBJ2-4|NA
TGTGCCAGCAGCGTAGACATAGCCAAAAACATTCAGTACTTC
CASSVDIAKNIQYF
>NA|TRBV3-1/TRBV3-2|TRBJ1-4|TRBD1
TGTGCCAGCAGCACAACCAGGGGGCTGAAGGAAAAACTGTTTTTT
CASSTTRGLKEKLFF
>NA|TRBV28|TRBJ1-3|NA
TGTGCCAGCAGTTTACCCTCCTCTGGAAACACCATATATTTT
CASSLPSSGNTIYF
>NA|TRBV5-1|TRBJ2-7|TRBD1
TGCGCCAGCAGCTTGGTCACAGGGGCCTACGAGCAGTACTTC
CASSLVTGAYEQYF
>NA|TRBV27|TRBJ1-1|TRBD1
TGTGCCAGCAGTTTAGGGACAGGGCCGAACACTGAAGCTTTCTTT
CASSLGTGPNTEAFF
>NA|TRBV7-2|TRBJ2-7|TRBD2
TGTGCCAGCAGCTTAAGGACTAGCGGGAGGGCCCCCTACGAGCAGTACTTC
CASSLRTSGRAPYEQYF
>NA|TRBV10-3|TRBJ1-4|TRBD1
TGTGCCATCAAGTCGACAGGGGCGGAGGGAAAACTGTTTTTT
CAIKSTGAEGKLFF
>few|TRBV6-5|TRBJ2-5|TRBD1
TGTGCCAGCAAGGGACAGGGCGGACAAGAGACCCAGTACTTC
CASKGQGGQETQYF
>NA|TRBV5-4|TRBJ1-6|NA
TGTGCCAGCAGCTTGGGGCAGGGAAATTCACCCCTCCACTTT
CASSLGQGNSPLHF